This note documents a single T cell receptor beta chain sequence. Methods used by the authors: Reference gene primer amplification gave estimated nucleated cell counts. The repertoire was sequenced with immunoSEQ multiplex PCR; TCRdb's copy has only in-frame clones and lacks some. The DNA gave D and trimming, while V, J and clone size come from that table. Among fewer than 250,000 clones listed, 70% to 90% were seen once. This CDR3 contains 15 residues. The germline gives CDR1 MNHEY, CDR2 SVGAGI. With 5 bases clipped from V and 2 bases from J, the junction kept 5 bases outside the gene matches. Enrolled through a virtual design, the participants were between 18 and 89 years of age and came from 24 US areas. This sample was taken from a study of blood T cell repertoires in COVID-19. Study as a whole: Italy, Spain and the United States were the sources of the convalescent and acute COVID-19 samples.

This clonotype originated in a woman in her fifties or sixties with acute COVID-19. The sequenced sample consisted of PBMCs or T cells enriched from blood (not recorded which). The chain has TRBV6-5 and TRBJ2-3; TRBD1 aligns across 9 bases. The CDR3: CASSLQGAFTDTQYF. The CDR3, as DNA: TGTGCCAGCAGTCTACAGGGGGCCTTCACAGATACGCAGTATTTT.